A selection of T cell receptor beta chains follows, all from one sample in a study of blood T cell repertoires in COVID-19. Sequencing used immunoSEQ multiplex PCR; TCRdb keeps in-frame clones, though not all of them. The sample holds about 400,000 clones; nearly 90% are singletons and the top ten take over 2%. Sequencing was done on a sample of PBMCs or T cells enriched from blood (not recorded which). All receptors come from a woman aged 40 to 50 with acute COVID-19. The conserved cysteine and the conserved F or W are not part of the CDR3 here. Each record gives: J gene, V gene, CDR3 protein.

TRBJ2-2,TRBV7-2,ASSFWGDTGELF
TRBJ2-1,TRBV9,ASSVAAGLGLGEQF
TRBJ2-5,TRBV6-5,ASSYIGRAEETQY
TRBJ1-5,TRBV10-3,AISEGRVSNQPQH
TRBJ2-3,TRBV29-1,SVETRESTDTQY
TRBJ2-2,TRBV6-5,ASNTRGAFGELF
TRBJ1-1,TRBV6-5,ASRMGWGGSEAF
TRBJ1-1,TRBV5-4,ASSLNLPNTEAF
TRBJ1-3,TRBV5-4,ASSLSLGVTAGNTIY
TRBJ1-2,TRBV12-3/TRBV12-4,ASSPRTGYGYT